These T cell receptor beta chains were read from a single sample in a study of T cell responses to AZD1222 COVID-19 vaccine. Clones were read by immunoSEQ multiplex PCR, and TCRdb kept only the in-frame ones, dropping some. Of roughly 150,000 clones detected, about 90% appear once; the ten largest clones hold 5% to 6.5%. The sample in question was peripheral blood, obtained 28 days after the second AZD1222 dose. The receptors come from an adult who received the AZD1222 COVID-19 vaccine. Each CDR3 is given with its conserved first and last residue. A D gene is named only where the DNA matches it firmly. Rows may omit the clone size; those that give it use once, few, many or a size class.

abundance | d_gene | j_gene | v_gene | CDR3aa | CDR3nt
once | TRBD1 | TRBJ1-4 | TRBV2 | CASTGQRGEKLFF | TGTGCCAGCACGGGACAGAGGGGCGAAAAACTGTTTTTT
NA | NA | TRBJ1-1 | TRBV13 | CASRQIGGAEAFF | TGTGCCAGCAGACAGATAGGGGGTGCTGAAGCTTTCTTT
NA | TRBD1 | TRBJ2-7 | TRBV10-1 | CASSRVQGAVEQYF | TGCGCCAGCAGTAGGGTACAGGGGGCCGTCGAGCAGTACTTC
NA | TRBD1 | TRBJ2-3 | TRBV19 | CASSSDRVRTDTQYF | TGTGCCAGTAGTTCCGACAGGGTACGGACAGATACGCAGTATTTT
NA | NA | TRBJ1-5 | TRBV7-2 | CASSPGGIGQPQHF | TGTGCCAGCAGCCCCGGGGGGATAGGTCAGCCCCAGCATTTT
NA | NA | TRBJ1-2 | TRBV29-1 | CSVAPGDYGYTF | TGCAGCGTTGCCCCAGGGGACTATGGCTACACCTTC
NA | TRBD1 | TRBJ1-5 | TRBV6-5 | CASSPRTGANQPQHF | TGTGCCAGCAGTCCTCGGACAGGGGCCAATCAGCCCCAGCATTTT
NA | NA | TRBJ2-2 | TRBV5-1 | CASSLARPGSTGELFF | TGCGCCAGCAGCTTGGCCCGACCAGGATCCACCGGGGAGCTGTTTTTT
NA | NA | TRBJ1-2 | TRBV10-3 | CAISDPTSNYGYTF | TGTGCCATCAGTGATCCTACGTCTAACTATGGCTACACCTTC
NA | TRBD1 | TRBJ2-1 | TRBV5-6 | CASSLTGQGNEQFF | TGTGCCAGCAGCTTGACGGGACAGGGGAATGAGCAGTTCTTC
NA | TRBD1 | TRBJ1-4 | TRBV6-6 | CASRQGATNEKLFF | TGTGCCAGCAGGCAGGGGGCAACTAATGAAAAACTGTTTTTT
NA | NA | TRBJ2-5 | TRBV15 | CATSRDRSETQYF | TGTGCCACCAGCAGAGATCGTTCAGAGACCCAGTACTTC
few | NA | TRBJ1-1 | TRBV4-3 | CASSQQPELGTEAFF | TGCGCCAGCAGCCAACAACCGGAATTGGGCACTGAAGCTTTCTTT
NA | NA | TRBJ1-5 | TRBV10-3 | CAISDGQLLGQPQHF | TGTGCCATCAGTGATGGGCAGCTTCTCGGTCAGCCCCAGCATTTT
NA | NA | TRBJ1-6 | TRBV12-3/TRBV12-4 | CASSFGRSPLHF | TGTGCCAGCAGTTTTGGCAGATCACCCCTCCACTTT
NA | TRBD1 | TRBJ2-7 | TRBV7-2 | CASSSPTGAVHEQYF | TGTGCCAGCAGCTCACCGACAGGGGCGGTCCACGAGCAGTACTTC
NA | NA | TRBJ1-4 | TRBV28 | CASNGRGADEKLFF | TGTGCCAGCAACGGACGGGGGGCGGATGAAAAACTGTTTTTT
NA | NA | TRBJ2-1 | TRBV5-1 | CASSPLQASYNEQFF | TGCGCCAGCAGCCCTCTTCAGGCTTCCTACAATGAGCAGTTCTTC
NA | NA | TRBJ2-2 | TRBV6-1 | CASSVARPNTGELFF | TGTGCCAGCAGTGTAGCGAGACCCAACACCGGGGAGCTGTTTTTT
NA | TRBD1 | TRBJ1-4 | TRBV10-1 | CASSEGTGGEKLFF | TGCGCCAGCAGTGAAGGGACAGGCGGCGAAAAACTGTTTTTT
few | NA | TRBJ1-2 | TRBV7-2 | CASSFPGGFGYTF | TGTGCCAGCAGCTTCCCGGGGGGATTTGGCTACACCTTC
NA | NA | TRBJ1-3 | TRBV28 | CASHGRVSGNTIYF | TGTGCCAGCCACGGACGGGTCTCTGGAAACACCATATATTTT
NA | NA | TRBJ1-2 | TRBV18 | CASSPEQAYGYTF | TGTGCCAGCTCACCTGAACAGGCCTATGGCTACACCTTC
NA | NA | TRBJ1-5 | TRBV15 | CATSTDHGQPQHF | TGTGCCACCAGCACCGACCATGGTCAGCCCCAGCATTTT
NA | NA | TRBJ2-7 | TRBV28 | CASSLYNSYEQYF | TGTGCCAGCAGTCTTTATAACTCCTACGAGCAGTACTTC
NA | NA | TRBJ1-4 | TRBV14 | CASSQMYRTTNEKLFF | TGTGCCAGCAGCCAAATGTATCGAACAACTAATGAAAAACTGTTTTTT
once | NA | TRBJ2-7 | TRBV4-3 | CASSQEVASTGSYEQYF | TGCGCCAGCAGCCAAGAAGTAGCTTCTACAGGATCCTACGAGCAGTACTTC
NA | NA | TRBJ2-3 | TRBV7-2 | CASSLARPAERTDTQYF | TGTGCCAGCAGCTTAGCGCGCCCAGCGGAACGCACAGATACGCAGTATTTT
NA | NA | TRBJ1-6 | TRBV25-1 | CASSEQRGYNSPLHF | TGTGCCAGCAGTGAACAAAGAGGTTATAATTCACCCCTCCACTTT
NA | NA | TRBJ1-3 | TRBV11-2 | CASSLIAPGTGNTIYF | TGTGCCAGCAGCTTAATTGCCCCAGGGACAGGAAACACCATATATTTT
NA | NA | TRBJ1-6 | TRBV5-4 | CASSSDMVGTSPLHF | TGTGCCAGCAGCTCCGACATGGTGGGCACTTCACCCCTCCACTTT
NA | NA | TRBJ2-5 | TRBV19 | CASRPSGGETQYF | TGTGCCAGTAGACCGAGTGGCGGGGAGACCCAGTACTTC
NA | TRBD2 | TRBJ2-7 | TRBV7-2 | CASSYILAGAYEQYF | TGTGCCAGCAGCTACATACTAGCGGGAGCCTACGAGCAGTACTTC
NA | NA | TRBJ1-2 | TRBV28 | CASSSPRRGNGYTF | TGTGCCAGCAGTTCCCCACGCCGAGGGAATGGCTACACCTTC
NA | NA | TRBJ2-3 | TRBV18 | CASSPSTGSSDTQYF | TGTGCCAGCTCACCAAGCACCGGGAGCTCAGATACGCAGTATTTT
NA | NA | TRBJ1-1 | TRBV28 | CASSFGFDSVNTEAFF | TGTGCCAGCAGTTTTGGGTTCGACAGCGTGAACACTGAAGCTTTCTTT
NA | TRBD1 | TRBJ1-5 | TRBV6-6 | CASSGIQGPFNQPQHF | TGTGCCAGCAGCGGAATACAGGGGCCTTTCAATCAGCCCCAGCATTTT
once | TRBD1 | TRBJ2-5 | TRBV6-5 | CASSYGQEKQETQYF | TGTGCCAGCAGTTACGGACAGGAAAAACAAGAGACCCAGTACTTC
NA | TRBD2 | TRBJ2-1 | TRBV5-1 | CASSGLAGVSSYNEQFF | TGCGCCAGCAGCGGACTAGCGGGGGTGAGCTCCTACAATGAGCAGTTCTTC
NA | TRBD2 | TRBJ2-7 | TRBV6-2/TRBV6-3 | CASSRSGSVYEQYF | TGTGCCAGCAGCCGCAGCGGGAGCGTGTACGAGCAGTACTTC
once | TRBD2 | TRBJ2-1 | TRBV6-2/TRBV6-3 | CASSFGLAGVNEQFF | TGTGCCAGCAGTTTTGGACTAGCGGGAGTGAATGAGCAGTTCTTC
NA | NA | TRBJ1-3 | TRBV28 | CASTLPSGNTIYF | TGTGCCAGCACCCTCCCGAGTGGAAACACCATATATTTT
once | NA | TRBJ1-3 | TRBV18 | CASSPAVSQTGNTIYF | TGTGCCAGCTCACCGGCAGTGAGCCAAACGGGAAACACCATATATTTT
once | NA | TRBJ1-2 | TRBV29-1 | CSVGGGAGGYTF | TGCAGCGTTGGGGGGGGCGCAGGTGGCTACACCTTC
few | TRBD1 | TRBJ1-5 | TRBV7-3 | CASSFRDREVRDQPQHF | TGTGCCAGCAGCTTCCGGGACAGGGAGGTCCGGGATCAGCCCCAGCATTTT
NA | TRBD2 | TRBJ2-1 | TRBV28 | CASSGISGNSYNEQFF | TGTGCCAGCTCAGGGATTAGCGGGAACTCCTACAATGAGCAGTTCTTC
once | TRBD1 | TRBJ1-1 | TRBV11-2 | CASSLVLGQGMKAFF | TGTGCCAGCAGCTTAGTTCTGGGACAGGGGATGAAAGCTTTCTTT
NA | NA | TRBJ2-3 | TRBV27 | CASSLLASNRDTQYF | TGTGCCAGCAGTCTCCTAGCGAGCAACCGAGATACGCAGTATTTT
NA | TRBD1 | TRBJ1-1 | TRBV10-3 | CAISEGQGNTEAFF | TGTGCCATCAGTGAGGGACAGGGGAACACTGAAGCTTTCTTT
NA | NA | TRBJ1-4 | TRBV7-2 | CASSWAGDEKLFF | TGTGCCAGCAGCTGGGCAGGGGACGAAAAACTGTTTTTT
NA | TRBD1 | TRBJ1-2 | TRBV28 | CASSFGGRDRISYTF | TGTGCCAGCAGTTTTGGGGGTCGGGACAGAATATCGTACACCTTC
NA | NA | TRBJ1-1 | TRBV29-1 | CSVEETEFLEAFF | TGCAGCGTTGAAGAAACCGAGTTCCTTGAAGCTTTCTTT
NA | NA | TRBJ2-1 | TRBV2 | CASIRRNTYNEQFF | TGTGCCAGCATTAGGCGGAACACCTACAATGAGCAGTTCTTC
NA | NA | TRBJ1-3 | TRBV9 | CASSSQTGNTIYF | TGTGCCAGCAGCAGCCAGACGGGAAACACCATATATTTT
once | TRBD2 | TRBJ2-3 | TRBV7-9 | CASSPLSTGSGGKDTQYF | TGTGCCAGCAGCCCTTTAAGCACGGGGAGCGGGGGGAAAGATACGCAGTATTTT
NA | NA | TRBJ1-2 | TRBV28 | CASSLSIRYGYTF | TGTGCCAGCAGCTTATCCATCCGCTATGGCTACACCTTC
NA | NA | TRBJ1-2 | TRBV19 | CASSMAENGYTF | TGTGCCAGTAGTATGGCAGAGAATGGCTACACCTTC
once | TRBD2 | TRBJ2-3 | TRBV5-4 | CASSLGAGGDTDTQYF | TGTGCCAGCAGCTTAGGAGCGGGGGGAGACACAGATACGCAGTATTTT
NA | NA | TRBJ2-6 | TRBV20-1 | CSAGGANVLTF | TGCAGTGCGGGTGGGGCCAACGTCCTGACTTTC
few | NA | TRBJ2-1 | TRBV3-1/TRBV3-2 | CASSQGLGSYNEQFF | TGTGCCAGCAGCCAAGGACTAGGATCCTACAATGAGCAGTTCTTC